Sequencing of this TCR beta chain was carried out in a study of beta chain features in type 1 diabetes. Study conclusions and caveats: Shorter TCRB CDR3s, moderately but significantly so, marked every one of the four CD4+ subsets in Type 1 diabetes patients. For TCRB rearrangement, an influence of HLA type remained unresolved here.

V lost 0 bases and J 3 bases, leaving 8 bases between the germline ends. The CDR3 has 15 amino acids. The germline V gene encodes CDR1 LGHNA and CDR2 YSLEER. A word on this clone: Its antigen is undetermined.

Sampling consisted of one heparinised blood draw per donor, averaging around 110 mL. Expressed TCRB transcripts were sequenced because the entire RNA isolate underwent reverse transcription. Data came from immunoSEQ multiplex PCR; TCRdb stores just in-frame clones and leaves some out. The sample yields 17,000 or so clones, roughly two thirds seen once. The origin of this receptor is a man aged 25-45 years with type 1 diabetes. Specimen: stem cell memory CD4+ T cells from blood. The chain is built from TRBV4-3 and TRBJ1-4; D gene ambiguous. The CDR3, as DNA: TGCGCCAGCAGCCAAGAGAGGATTTCTAATGAAAAACTGTTTTTT. Translating it yields CASSQERISNEKLFF.